One sample yielded the 25 T cell receptor beta chains listed below, sequenced in a study of blood T cells in healthy people across ages. With a J-beta primer mix and a sample-barcoded 5' primer, a second PCR ran about 7 to 12 cycles. TCRdb fed the 5' RACE reads into MiXCR, producing one record per CDR3 protein. Found here are about 1.4 million distinct CDR3 sequences, roughly 60% of them singletons; the top ten hold 6.5% to 8%. Sequenced material: blood. Receptors originate from a man between 18 and 35 years old in good health.

The chain recombines TRBV28 with TRBJ2-7; 7 positions agree with TRBD1. After removal of 7 bases from V and 7 bases from J, the junction contained 13 bases not matched to a gene. CDR3 size: 14 residues. Germline CDR1 and CDR2: MDHEN and SYDVKM. CDR3 region: CASTRGQSLGEQYF. The CDR3 nucleotides are TGTGCCAGCACCCGGGGACAGTCCTTGGGGGAGCAGTACTTC.

This chain uses TRBV3-1 with TRBJ2-4; D possibly corresponds to TRBD1 (7 bases). Germline CDR1 and CDR2: LGHDT and YNNKEL (reference sequence). The CDR3 length is 13 residues. The ends were cut back, 1 base at V and 9 bases at J, with 10 bases in the middle. In DNA form, the CDR3 reads TGTGCCAGCAGCCAAGGGCAGGGGGGCATTCAGTACTTC. Translating gives CASSQGQGGIQYF.

This chain links TRBV24-1 with TRBJ2-2; D unresolved. CDR1 is KGHDR, CDR2 SFDVKD, per germline. Trimming took off 2 bases at V and 2 bases at J, with 8 bases between the two ends. The CDR3 is 15 residues long. CDR3 coding DNA: TGTGCCACCAGTGATTCGACTTACAACACCGGGGAGCTGTTTTTT. Its translation is CATSDSTYNTGELFF.

The CDR3 coding sequence is TGTGCCAGCAGAGATGACCGCCCTGAAGCTTTCTTT. Protein: CASRDDRPEAFF. The genes are TRBV2 and TRBJ1-1; D is undetermined. Trimming cost V 6 bases and J 6 bases, with 11 bases left between them. Looked up from germline, CDR1 is SNHLY and CDR2 is FYNNEI. CDR3 length equals 12 residues.

The chain has TRBV2 and TRBJ2-4; D possibly uses TRBD1 or TRBD2 (6 bases each). V dropped 5 bases and J dropped 8 bases, with 19 bases sitting between them. The germline gives CDR1 SNHLY, CDR2 FYNNEI. This CDR3 has 15 amino acids. The CDR3 reads CASSRNGERGDIQYF. For the CDR3, the DNA is TGTGCCAGCAGTAGAAACGGGGAGAGGGGGGACATTCAGTACTTC.

The rearrangement links TRBV20-1 to TRBJ2-3, with a possible D match to TRBD1 (5 bases). Germline values: CDR1 DFQATT, CDR2 SNEGSKA (reference sequence). CDR3 length equals 17 residues. V was pared by 7 bases and J by 0 bases, with 23 bases between. The CDR3 DNA is TGCAGTGATAGCCCCATAGGGGTCAGCACTAGCACAGATACGCAGTATTTT. Its translation is CSDSPIGVSTSTDTQYF.

This chain links TRBV4-3 with TRBJ2-2, with D unresolved. This CDR3 region has 14 residues. Looked up from germline, CDR1 is LGHNA and CDR2 is YSLEER. Between the trimmed V and J ends, which lost 0 bases and 5 bases, there was a span of 7 bases. CDR3 sequence reads: CASSQDVGTGELFF. The CDR3 nucleotides are TGCGCCAGCAGCCAAGACGTTGGGACCGGGGAGCTGTTTTTT.

The chain combines TRBV5-6 with TRBJ1-2; 8 bases align to TRBD1. With 2 bases clipped from V and 8 bases from J, the junction kept 11 bases outside the gene matches. Germline V gene data show CDR1 as SGHDT and CDR2 as YYEEEE. The CDR3 totals 15 residues. CDR3 sequence reads: CASSFPRTGKGGYTF. CDR3 DNA: TGTGCCAGCAGCTTCCCTAGGACAGGGAAAGGGGGCTACACCTTC.

The chain links TRBV29-1 to TRBJ2-7, with TRBD1 matching over 9 bases. CDR1 and CDR2 from the germline V gene are SQVTM and ANQGSEA. V shed 2 bases, J shed 2 bases, and the junction held 7 bases outside the gene matches. The CDR3 runs 15 residues. The CDR3 reads CSVELGDRETYEQYF. DNA for the CDR3: TGCAGCGTTGAATTGGGGGACAGGGAAACCTACGAGCAGTACTTC.

The chain joins TRBV9 to TRBJ2-2; the D gene is possibly TRBD2 (6 bases). Germline V CDR1 and CDR2: SGDLS, YYNGEE. Trimming cost V 4 bases and J 9 bases, with 13 bases left between them. This CDR3 is 13 amino acids long. CDR3 loop: CASSRSGGRELFF. For the CDR3, the DNA is TGTGCCAGCAGCCGTAGCGGCGGGAGGGAGCTGTTTTTT.

In regard to this clonotype: Relative to the germline gene, one junction end is altered; a read error may explain this. The V gene is TRBV5-5, the J gene TRBJ1-4; D gene unclear. The CDR3 is made up of 15 amino acids. Per the germline V gene, CDR1 is SGHKS and CDR2 is YYEKEE (reference sequence). For the CDR3, the DNA is TGTGCCAGCAGCTTGAGCACCGCAACTAGTGAAAAACTGTTTTTT. Its protein product is CASSLSTATSEKLFF. Using reference TRBV5-5 and TRBJ1-4 for the parts outside the CDR3, the full variable domain is DAGVTQSPTHLIKTRGQQVTLRCSPISGHKSVSWYQQVLGQGPQFIFQYYEKEERGRGNFPDRFSARQFPNYSSELNVNALLLGDSALYLCASSLSTATSEKLFFGSGTQLSVL.

J is TRBJ2-7 and V is TRBV4-1; TRBD1 aligns across 9 bases. CDR1 is MGHRA, CDR2 YSYEKL, per germline. The V gene end was trimmed by 1 base and the J gene end by 6 bases; junction bases not matched to a gene: 10. The CDR3 length is 16 residues. The CDR3 nucleotides read TGCGCCAGCAGCCAAGTCGGGGCGGACAGGGGTGGCGAGCAGTACTTC. The encoded protein is CASSQVGADRGGEQYF.

The J gene is TRBJ1-2, the V gene TRBV20-1; unclear D gene. Trimming took off 0 bases at V and 5 bases at J, with 10 bases between the two ends. Germline V gives CDR1 DFQATT, CDR2 SNEGSKA (reference sequence). The CDR3 covers 13 residues. CDR3 coding DNA: TGCAGTGCTAGAGATCTTTCCGGGTATGGCTACACCTTC. This translates into CSARDLSGYGYTF.

The CDR3 region is CASSLVSSGGYEQYF. The CDR3 DNA reads as TGCGCCAGCAGCTTGGTCTCTAGCGGGGGTTACGAGCAGTACTTC. The rearrangement links TRBV5-1 to TRBJ2-7, with 10 bases that match TRBD2. There are 15 residues in the CDR3. V was clipped by 0 bases and J by 4 bases; unmatched bases: 4. Germline CDR1 reads SGHRS; CDR2 reads YFSETQ.

The chain has TRBV12-3 or TRBV12-4 and TRBJ1-5, with 12 bases aligning to TRBD1. With 3 bases clipped from V and 9 bases from J, the junction kept 15 bases outside the gene matches. The CDR3 runs 18 residues. The CDR3 nucleotides read TGTGCCAGCAGTTTCCGACAAGGGGGGACAGGGGGCCAGGGGCCCCAGCATTTT. Translated, it gives CASSFRQGGTGGQGPQHF.

The rearrangement uses TRBV29-1 and TRBJ1-1, with 8 bases identical to TRBD1. CDR3 length: 11 residues. V lost 6 bases to trimming and J lost 8 bases; unmatched junction nucleotides: 5. In germline, CDR1 is SQVTM, CDR2 ANQGSEA. The CDR3 protein is CSVDRGPEAFF. Written as DNA, the CDR3 is TGCAGCGTCGACAGGGGCCCCGAAGCTTTCTTT.

This chain connects TRBV25-1 to TRBJ2-3; D may be TRBD2 (6 bases). The CDR3 has 13 amino acids. Trimming removed 7 bases from V and 3 bases from J, with 11 bases in between. Germline V gives CDR1 MGHDK, CDR2 SYGVNS. In nucleotides, the CDR3 is TGTGCCAGCACCTATGGGGGGACAGATACGCAGTATTTT. Residues: CASTYGGTDTQYF.

Note on this clonotype: A junction boundary mismatches the germline segment, possibly from a read error. The chain couples TRBV12-3 or TRBV12-4 to TRBJ1-6; D possibly corresponds to TRBD1 (5 bases). The CDR3 runs 17 residues. CDR3 sequence (DNA): TGTACCAGCAGTTTTGGGGCAGGGCAAATTTGGAATTCACCCCTCCACTTT. It translates to CTSSFGAGQIWNSPLHF.

Details on this clonotype: The DNA is omitted, as the CDR3 cannot be located on it reliably, and the CDR3 follows TCRdb's listing. The genes are TRBV20-1 and TRBJ2-7; the listed D gene, TRBD1, was not tested against the DNA. Germline CDR1 DFQATT, CDR2 SNEGSKA (reference sequence). A total of 20 residues make up the CDR3, ends included. CDR3 sequence reads: CSARGFSGQGVPLSSDEQYF.

This clonotype was observed a handful of times. CDR3 nucleotide sequence: TGTGCCAGCTCCCGGGACAGACTAACAGATACGCAGTATTTT. Its protein product is CASSRDRLTDTQYF. This chain connects TRBV6-5 to TRBJ2-3; 7 positions match TRBD1. Losses at the gene ends were 8 bases for V and 3 bases for J; bases not matched to a gene: 8. Per the germline V gene, CDR1 is MNHEY and CDR2 is SVGAGI. The CDR3 covers 14 residues.

The chain combines TRBV7-2 with TRBJ1-5; D is undetermined. There are 15 residues in the CDR3. In germline, CDR1 is SGHTA, CDR2 FQGNSA. Trimming removed 5 bases from V and 0 bases from J, with 11 bases in between. The CDR3 sequence: CASSAELYSNQPQHF. The DNA of the CDR3 is TGTGCCAGCAGCGCGGAATTGTATAGCAATCAGCCCCAGCATTTT. Combining the CDR3 with reference TRBV7-2 and TRBJ1-5 gives the whole variable domain GAGVSQSPSNKVTEKGKDVELRCDPISGHTALYWYRQSLGQGLEFLIYFQGNSAPDKSGLPSDRFSAERTGGSVSTLTIQRTQQEDSAVYLCASSAELYSNQPQHFGDGTRLSIL.

The chain carries TRBV29-1 and TRBJ2-1; 10 nucleotides agree with TRBD1. Germline CDR1 and CDR2: SQVTM and ANQGSEA. After removal of 1 base from V and 6 bases from J, the junction contained 9 bases not matched to a gene. The CDR3 extends over 16 amino acids. This CDR3 reads CSVEGSGTGAGNEQFF. Here the CDR3 DNA reads TGCAGCGTTGAAGGGAGCGGGACAGGGGCCGGCAATGAGCAGTTCTTC.

The chain has TRBV7-9 and TRBJ1-1; D uncertain. The germline V gene encodes CDR1 SEHNR and CDR2 FQNEAQ (reference sequence). The CDR3 loop spans 11 amino acids. V lost 2 bases and J lost 8, with 6 bases in between. The CDR3 bases are TGTGCCAGCAGCTTAACAGCAGAAGCTTTCTTT. Its protein product is CASSLTAEAFF.

On this clonotype itself: A read error may explain this, as a much larger clone is one base away. The chain uses TRBV29-1 and TRBJ2-3; D is ambiguous. Trimming pared 7 bases from V and 6 bases from J, leaving 11 bases between. Germline V gene data show CDR1 as SQVTM and CDR2 as ANQGSEA. CDR3 length equals 11 residues. CDR3 loop: CSGDPEDTQYF. The CDR3 DNA reads as TGCAGCGGTGATCCGGAGGATACGCAGTATTTT.

The table lists this clonotype with a few counts. The chain has TRBV29-1 and TRBJ2-5, with D unclear. The end of the DNA aligns better with TRBJ2-7, so the J call may be wrong. The CDR3 sequence is 13 residues long. Per the germline V gene, CDR1 is SQVTM and CDR2 is ANQGSEA. This CDR3 reads CSVEGLGNYEQYF. CDR3 nucleotides: TGCAGCGTTGAAGGATTAGGGAACTACGAGCAGTACTTC.